This T cell receptor (beta chain) originates from a study of blood T cells in healthy people across ages (dated by TCRdb to about 2015). About the full investigation: In model experiments, roughly one uniquely barcoded TCR beta cDNA molecule per two T cells was captured by template switching. Using deep sequencing normalized with unique cDNA molecular identifiers, the study measured how TCR beta repertoire diversity changes with age. The donors were split into four age groups: young (average approximately 16 years), middle-aged (39), aged (approximately 60) and long-lived (roughly 77). To avoid experimental bias, donors of different ages were spread randomly across the sequencing lanes. The study analyzed two additional independent replicas of 1 million unique cDNA reads from the same blood draw for two donors, one aged 18 to 30 and one aged 80 or older.

What the authors observed across the whole study: There was a strong correlation between observed TCR beta diversity and the percentage of naive T cells measured by flow cytometry. The CMV infection status of donors was not known, potentially confounding age-related changes in expanded clonotypes. The long-lived group showed more naive CD4+ T cells, fewer expanded clones and increased TCR diversity than the aged group, suggesting age selection. Total diversity estimates from one million sequenced T cells were considered lower bounds and underestimates. Observed TCR beta diversity per million T cells fell roughly linearly with age, and a significant reduction was already apparent by age roughly 41. Conclusive comparison of naive and antigen-experienced compartments was prevented by the profiling of bulk unsorted PBMCs.

The donors were roughly 38 Caucasian individuals from Russia, aged roughly 6 to 90 years, who were systemically healthy. Each donor gave about 9.2 milliliters of peripheral blood, drawn into EDTA-treated Vacutainer tubes. Ficoll-Paque density-gradient centrifugation was used to isolate PBMCs, with at least 7 million per sample. Total RNA was extracted from PBMCs with Trizol reagent, with at least 6 micrograms obtained per sample. For every donor, flow cytometry on a PBMC aliquot measured the percentage of naive CD45RAhigh/CD27high T cells. As for this clonotype: The target of this receptor is not known. Base qualities are not at hand, and no much larger clone is one base apart.

From cysteine to phenylalanine, the CDR3 is 12 amino acids long. Here the CDR3 DNA is all that survives: 36 bases in frame from base 1. The germline V gene encodes CDR1 SQVTM and CDR2 ANQGSEA. V is pared back by 3 bases and J by 2 bases, with 7 bases lying between the germline termini. The library relied on 5' RACE. A second PCR of roughly 7 to 12 cycles was run with a J-beta primer mix and a sample-barcoded 5' primer. A unique molecular identifier was introduced onto each TCR beta cDNA molecule by a template-switch 5' adaptor carrying 12 random nucleotides. At least 2.5 million CDR3-containing paired-end reads were obtained from each sample. First-strand cDNA synthesis was performed from all RNA using the Mint cDNA synthesis kit, with priming by a TRBC-specific oligonucleotide. All cDNA was treated with uracil-DNA glycosylase and then went through a first 18-cycle PCR with the universal primers M1SS and BC2_uni_R. For the original study's pipeline: For normalization, 1 million high-quality reads were randomly selected from each sample, with every read carrying a distinct molecular identifier. Reads sharing molecular identifiers were discarded rather than binned into consensus sequences. MiTCR, set to a Q25 quality threshold and the strictest error-elimination algorithm, was used for CDR3 identification, clonotype clustering and error correction. A nonparametric unseen species model with Euler transformation was used to estimate lower-bound total TCR beta diversity. TCRdb redid the processing of the public reads, applying fastp at Q25 and MiXCR, and retained in-frame beta chains. CDR3 protein sequences are deduplicated, and each keeps its most common genes and DNA. It is TCRdb's table, rather than the study itself, that gives the V and J calls and clone size. For this sample the table gives over 1,500,000 distinct CDR3 sequences, of which about two fifths were detected only once. The ten largest account for more than 20% of the sample.

This TCR was recovered from a human donor in good health. This sequence uses TRBV29-1 and TRBJ1-2, with no confident D gene call. The sequencing input was blood. The CDR3 corresponds to CSVDGPNYGYTF. The base sequence is TGCAGCGTTGACGGGCCAAACTATGGCTACACCTTC.